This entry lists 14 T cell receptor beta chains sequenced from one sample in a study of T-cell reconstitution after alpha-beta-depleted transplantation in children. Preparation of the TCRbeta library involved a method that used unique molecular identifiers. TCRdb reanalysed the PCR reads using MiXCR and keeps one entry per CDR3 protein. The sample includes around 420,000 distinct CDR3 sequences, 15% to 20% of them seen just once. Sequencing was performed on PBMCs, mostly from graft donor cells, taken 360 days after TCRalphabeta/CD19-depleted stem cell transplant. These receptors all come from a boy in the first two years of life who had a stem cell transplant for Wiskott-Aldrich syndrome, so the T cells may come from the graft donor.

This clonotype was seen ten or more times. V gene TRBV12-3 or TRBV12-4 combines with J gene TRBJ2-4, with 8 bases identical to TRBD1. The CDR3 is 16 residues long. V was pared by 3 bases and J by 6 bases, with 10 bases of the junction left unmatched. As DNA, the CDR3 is TGTGCCAGCAGTTTGGTTCCCGGGACAGGTGGAAACATTCAGTACTTC. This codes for CASSLVPGTGGNIQYF.

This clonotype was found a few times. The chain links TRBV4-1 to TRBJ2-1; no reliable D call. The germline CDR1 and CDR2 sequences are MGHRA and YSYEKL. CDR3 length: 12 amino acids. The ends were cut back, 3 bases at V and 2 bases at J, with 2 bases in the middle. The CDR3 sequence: CASSQAYNEQFF. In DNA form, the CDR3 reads TGCGCCAGCAGCCAGGCCTACAATGAGCAGTTCTTC.

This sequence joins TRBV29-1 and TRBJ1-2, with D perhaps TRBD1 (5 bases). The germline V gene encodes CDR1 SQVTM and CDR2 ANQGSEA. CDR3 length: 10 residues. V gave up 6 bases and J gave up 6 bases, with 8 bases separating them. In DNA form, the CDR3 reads TGCAGCGTAGGGGAGAATGGCTACACCTTC. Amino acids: CSVGENGYTF.

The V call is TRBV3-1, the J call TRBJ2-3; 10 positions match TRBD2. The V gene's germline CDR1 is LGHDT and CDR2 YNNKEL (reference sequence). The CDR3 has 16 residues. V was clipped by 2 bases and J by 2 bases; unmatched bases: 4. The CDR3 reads CASSQRLAGITDTQYF. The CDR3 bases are TGTGCCAGCAGCCAACGACTAGCGGGTATCACAGATACGCAGTATTTT.

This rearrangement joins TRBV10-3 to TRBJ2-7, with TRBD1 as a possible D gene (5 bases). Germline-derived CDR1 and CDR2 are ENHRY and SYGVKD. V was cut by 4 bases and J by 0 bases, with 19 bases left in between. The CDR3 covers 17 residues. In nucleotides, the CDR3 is TGTGCCATCAGTGCCAGGGTTTCTGAACTCCGCTCCTACGAGCAGTACTTC. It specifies CAISARVSELRSYEQYF.

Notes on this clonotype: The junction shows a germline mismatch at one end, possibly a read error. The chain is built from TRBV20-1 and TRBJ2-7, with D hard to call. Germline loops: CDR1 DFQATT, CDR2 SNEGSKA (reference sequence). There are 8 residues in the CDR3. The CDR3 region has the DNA TGCAGTGCTAGACGTCTCCCTTTC. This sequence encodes CSARRLPF.

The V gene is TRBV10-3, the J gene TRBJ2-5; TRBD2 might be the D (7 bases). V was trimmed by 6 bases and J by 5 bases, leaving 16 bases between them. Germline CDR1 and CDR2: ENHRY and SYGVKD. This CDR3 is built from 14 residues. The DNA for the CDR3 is TGTGCCATCAGGGAACAGGGAGGGATTGAGACCCAGTACTTC. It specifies CAIREQGGIETQYF.

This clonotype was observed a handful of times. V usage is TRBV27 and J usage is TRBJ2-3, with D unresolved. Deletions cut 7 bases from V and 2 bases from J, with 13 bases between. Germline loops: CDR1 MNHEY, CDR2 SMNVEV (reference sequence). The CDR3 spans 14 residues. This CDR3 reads CASKIGSHTDTQYF. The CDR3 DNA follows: TGTGCCAGCAAAATAGGCAGTCACACAGATACGCAGTATTTT.

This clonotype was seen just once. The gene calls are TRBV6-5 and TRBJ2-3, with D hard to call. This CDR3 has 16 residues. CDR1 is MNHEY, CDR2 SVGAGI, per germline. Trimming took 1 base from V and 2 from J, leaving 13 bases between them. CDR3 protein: CASSYYRLGPTDTQYF. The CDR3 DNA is TGTGCCAGCAGTTACTATCGGCTAGGTCCCACAGATACGCAGTATTTT.

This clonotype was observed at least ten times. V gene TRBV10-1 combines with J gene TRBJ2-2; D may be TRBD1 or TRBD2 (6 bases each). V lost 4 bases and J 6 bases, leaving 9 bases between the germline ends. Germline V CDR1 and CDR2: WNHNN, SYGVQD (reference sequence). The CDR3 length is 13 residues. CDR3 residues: CASSVRGAGELFF. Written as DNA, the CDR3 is TGCGCCAGCAGTGTGAGGGGGGCCGGGGAGCTGTTTTTT.

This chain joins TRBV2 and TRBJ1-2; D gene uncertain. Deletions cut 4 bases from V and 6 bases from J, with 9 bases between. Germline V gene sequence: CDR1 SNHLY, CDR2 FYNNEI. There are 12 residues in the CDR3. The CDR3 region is CASSVVLNGYTF. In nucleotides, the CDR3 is TGTGCCAGCAGTGTGGTCCTGAATGGCTACACCTTC. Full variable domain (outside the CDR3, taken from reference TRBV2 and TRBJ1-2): EPEVTQTPSHQVTQMGQEVILRCVPISNHLYFYWYRQILGQKVEFLVSFYNNEISEKSEIFDDQFSVERPDGSNFTLKIRSTKLEDSAMYFCASSVVLNGYTFGSGTRLTVV.

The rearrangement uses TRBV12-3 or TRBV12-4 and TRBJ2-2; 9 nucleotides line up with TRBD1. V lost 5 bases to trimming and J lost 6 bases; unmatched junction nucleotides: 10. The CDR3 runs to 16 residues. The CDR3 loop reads CASSPNRGHRPGELFF. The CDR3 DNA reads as TGTGCCAGCAGTCCAAACAGGGGGCATAGGCCCGGGGAGCTGTTTTTT.

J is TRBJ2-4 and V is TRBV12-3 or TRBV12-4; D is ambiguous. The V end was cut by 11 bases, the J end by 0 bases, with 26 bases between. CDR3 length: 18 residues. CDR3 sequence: CALSFIYQAGIAKNIQYF. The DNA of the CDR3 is TGTGCCCTCAGTTTTATTTACCAGGCAGGTATAGCCAAAAACATTCAGTACTTC.

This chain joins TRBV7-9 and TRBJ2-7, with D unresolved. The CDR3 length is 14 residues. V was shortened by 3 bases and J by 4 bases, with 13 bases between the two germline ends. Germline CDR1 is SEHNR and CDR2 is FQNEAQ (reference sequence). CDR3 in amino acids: CASSFTSPPYEQYF. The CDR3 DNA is TGTGCCAGCAGCTTTACGAGCCCTCCATACGAGCAGTACTTC. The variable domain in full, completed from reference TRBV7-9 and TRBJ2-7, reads DTGVSQNPRHKITKRGQNVTFRCDPISEHNRLYWYRQTLGQGPEFLTYFQNEAQLEKSRLLSDRFSAERPKGSFSTLEIQRTEQGDSAMYLCASSFTSPPYEQYFGPGTRLTVT.